These 17 T cell receptor beta chains originate from one sample sequenced in a study of blood T cells in healthy people across ages. Through a sample-barcoded 5' primer and a J-beta primer mix, a second PCR was run for roughly 7 to 11 cycles. TCRdb fed the 5' RACE reads into MiXCR, producing one record per CDR3 protein. The table has over 1,300,000 distinct CDR3 sequences, 45% to 70% seen once. Input material: blood. These receptors all stem from a man between 18 and 35 years old in good health.

This clonotype was found once. The chain is built from TRBV10-3 and TRBJ1-1; D is unclear. The CDR3 runs 15 residues. CDR1 and CDR2 from the germline V gene are ENHRY and SYGVKD. Between the trimmed V and J ends, which lost 0 bases and 2 bases, there was a span of 10 bases. This CDR3 is CAISESGELNTEAFF. The CDR3, as DNA: TGTGCCATCAGTGAGTCAGGCGAATTAAACACTGAAGCTTTCTTT.

The chain combines TRBV9 with TRBJ2-2, with TRBD1 matching over 9 bases. Unmatched junction bases numbered 15, after V lost 4 bases and J lost 8 bases. Per germline, CDR1 SGDLS and CDR2 YYNGEE. CDR3 size: 17 residues. The CDR3 region has the DNA TGTGCCAGCAGCCCTCGAGACAGGGGGTATAGCCGGGGGGAGCTGTTTTTT. Its translation is CASSPRDRGYSRGELFF.

This clonotype was recorded a few times. The V call is TRBV5-1, the J call TRBJ2-7; 9 nucleotides align to TRBD2. The CDR3 consists of 14 residues. V was pared by 3 bases and J by 3 bases, with 4 bases of the junction left unmatched. CDR1 is SGHRS, CDR2 YFSETQ, per germline. The CDR3 loop is CASSYSGSLYEQYF. Here the CDR3 DNA reads TGCGCCAGCAGCTATAGCGGGAGCCTCTACGAGCAGTACTTC.

The chain carries TRBV29-1 and TRBJ2-7; 8 nucleotides align to TRBD2. The CDR3 sequence is 13 residues long. The junction had 5 bases not matched to a gene; V was cut back by 7 bases and J by 0 bases. In germline, CDR1 is SQVTM, CDR2 ANQGSEA. This chain's CDR3 is CSAGGESSYEQYF. CDR3 sequence (DNA): TGCAGCGCCGGGGGGGAGAGCTCCTACGAGCAGTACTTC.

The rearrangement joins TRBV5-1 to TRBJ1-2, with D possibly being TRBD1 (6 bases). The CDR3 sequence is 14 residues long. V was trimmed by 0 bases and J by 6 bases, leaving 12 bases between them. CDR1 SGHRS and CDR2 YFSETQ come from the germline V gene. This CDR3 is CASSLEVGHNGYTF. The CDR3, as DNA: TGCGCCAGCAGCTTGGAAGTGGGACACAATGGCTACACCTTC.

The genes are TRBV6-6 and TRBJ1-4; 9 bases align to TRBD1. The length of the CDR3 is 12 residues. V shed 11 bases, J shed 8 bases, and the junction held 6 bases outside the gene matches. The germline V gene has CDR1 MNHNY and CDR2 SVGAGI (reference sequence). The CDR3 reads CACRDRDEKLFF. The CDR3 bases are TGTGCCTGCCGGGACAGGGACGAAAAACTGTTTTTT.

V is TRBV7-9 and J is TRBJ2-3; 7 nucleotides align to TRBD1. CDR3 length: 15 amino acids. In germline, CDR1 is SEHNR, CDR2 FQNEAQ (reference sequence). V lost 2 bases, J lost 1 base, and 3 bases stayed unmatched. In DNA, the CDR3 is TGTGCCAGCAGCTTACTCGGGACAGGCACAGATACGCAGTATTTT. As protein: CASSLLGTGTDTQYF.

As DNA, the CDR3 is TGCAGCGTTGAGCCCGGGACAGGGACCGAGCAGTACTTC. Its translation: CSVEPGTGTEQYF. This chain connects TRBV29-1 to TRBJ2-7, with 9 bases identical to TRBD1. The CDR3 sequence is 13 residues long. V was clipped by 3 bases and J by 6 bases; unmatched bases: 6. CDR1 SQVTM and CDR2 ANQGSEA come from the germline V gene.

The chain uses TRBV4-3 and TRBJ2-4, with TRBD1 matching 7 bases. With V trimmed by 2 bases and J by 3 bases, 4 bases remained unmatched. CDR3 length: 15 amino acids. Germline V lookup: CDR1 LGHNA, CDR2 YSLEER. For the CDR3, the DNA is TGCGCCAGCAGCCAATATGACAGGGTCAAAAACATTCAGTACTTC. Translation gives CASSQYDRVKNIQYF.

The sample holds one count of this clonotype. J is TRBJ2-3 and V is TRBV5-5, with TRBD2 matching over 7 bases. CDR3 length: 14 amino acids. J was trimmed by 11 bases and V by 6 bases; bases with no gene match: 15. Germline CDR1 reads SGHKS; CDR2 reads YYEKEE (reference sequence). The CDR3 protein is CASIPLVAGVVQYF. The CDR3 DNA reads TGTGCCAGCATCCCCTTGGTGGCGGGAGTGGTGCAGTATTTT.

The CDR3 DNA follows: TGTGCCAGCAGTGAAGCAAGACAGATTTTCGACAATGAGCAGTTCTTC. Residues: CASSEARQIFDNEQFF. The chain couples TRBV2 to TRBJ2-1, with D tentatively TRBD1 (5 bases). CDR1 and CDR2 (germline): SNHLY, FYNNEI. Trimming cost V 0 bases and J 5 bases, with 14 bases left between them. The CDR3 is 16 residues long.

The rearrangement joins TRBV25-1 to TRBJ1-3, with no clear D. The CDR3 has 13 amino acids. Trimming cost V 1 base and J 7 bases, with 8 bases left between them. Per the germline V gene, CDR1 is MGHDK and CDR2 is SYGVNS. The CDR3: CASSESFLNTIYF. The CDR3 coding sequence is TGTGCCAGCAGTGAATCTTTTTTGAACACCATATATTTT.

V gene TRBV12-3 or TRBV12-4 combines with J gene TRBJ2-5; 7 bases align to TRBD1. This CDR3 region has 15 residues. J was trimmed by 1 base and V by 4 bases; bases with no gene match: 6. This CDR3 is CASSSTTGSQETQYF. The CDR3 DNA follows: TGTGCCAGCAGTTCGACGACAGGGAGCCAAGAGACCCAGTACTTC.

The chain has TRBV27 and TRBJ2-7; D is uncertain. This CDR3 comprises 15 residues. CDR1 and CDR2 from the germline V gene are MNHEY and SMNVEV (reference sequence). Between the trimmed V and J ends, which lost 5 bases and 2 bases, there was a span of 16 bases. Here the CDR3 reads CASSPQNSGPYEQYF. The DNA of the CDR3 is TGTGCCAGCAGTCCACAAAACAGTGGGCCCTACGAGCAGTACTTC.

In this sample, this clonotype turned up once. This rearrangement joins TRBV11-3 to TRBJ2-5; tentative D call: TRBD1 (6 bases). The CDR3 runs to 19 residues. Germline V gene data show CDR1 as SGHNT and CDR2 as YENEEA. Trimming shortened V by 0 bases and J by 0 bases, and 20 bases separated the two germline ends. The CDR3 is CASSLDRWGSRGYQETQYF. CDR3 sequence (DNA): TGTGCCAGCAGCTTAGATCGGTGGGGCTCAAGGGGGTACCAAGAGACCCAGTACTTC.

This clonotype was counted a few times. The V and J genes are TRBV3-1 and TRBJ2-3, with TRBD1 matching over 8 bases. The CDR3 length is 15 residues. The junction had 9 bases not matched to a gene; V was cut back by 8 bases and J by 2 bases. The V gene's germline CDR1 is LGHDT and CDR2 YNNKEL (reference sequence). The CDR3 bases are TGTGCCAGCGGAAAACGGGGACAGGCCACAGATACGCAGTATTTT. It codes for CASGKRGQATDTQYF.

This clonotype was counted only a few times. This chain joins TRBV3-1 and TRBJ2-1, with a possible D match to TRBD2 (6 bases). This CDR3 spans 17 amino acids. Germline loops: CDR1 LGHDT, CDR2 YNNKEL (reference sequence). Trimming removed 1 base at V and 12 bases at J, with 25 bases between. CDR3 loop: CASSQGIRERLLGVQFF. The CDR3 DNA reads TGTGCCAGCAGCCAAGGGATCCGGGAGCGACTCCTTGGTGTGCAGTTCTTC.